These 10 T cell receptor beta chains were sequenced from one sample in a study of T-cell memory formation after mild COVID-19 listed by TCRdb under 2021. The library was generated by 5' RACE. TCRdb lists the instrument as Illumina NovaSeq 6000. TCRdb's own reprocessing of the public reads used fastp at Q25 and MiXCR and kept productive beta chains. When rows share a CDR3 protein, they turn into one entry using the most common DNA and genes. This sample comprises roughly 310,000 distinct CDR3 sequences, more than 15% of them detected only once. The ten largest clones represent 20% to 25% of the sample. Input material: PBMCs or a T cell subset sorted from them (not recorded which). The receptors here all came from a man aged 18 to 29 who had mild COVID-19 (a few samples of this study predate the infection). The sample titles of this study are shuffled in the database, so cell type and time point are left out; the donor was told from shared clones.

J is TRBJ2-3 and V is TRBV7-2, with 7 bases that match TRBD2. The CDR3 is 16 residues long. CDR1 and CDR2 (germline): SGHTA, FQGNSA. Trimming took 5 bases from V and 2 from J; bases not matched to a gene: 10. CDR3 residues: CASSRMGGGPTDTQYF. For the CDR3, the DNA is TGTGCCAGCAGCCGGATGGGGGGGGGTCCCACAGATACGCAGTATTTT.

The sample holds a few counts of this clonotype. The CDR3 DNA reads TGTGCCAGCAGTATTAGAAGAAGCTACACCTTC. Its protein product is CASSIRRSYTF. This chain links TRBV12-3 or TRBV12-4 with TRBJ1-2; unclear D gene. The CDR3 totals 11 residues. V was clipped by 5 bases and J by 9 bases, with 10 bases between them.

The CDR3 protein is CASSQPPERNTIYF. The CDR3 DNA is TGCGCCAGCAGTCAACCCCCTGAAAGAAACACCATATATTTT. The chain employs TRBV23-1 and TRBJ1-3; no reliable D call. Being an ORF, TRBV23-1 has a function that is uncertain. The CDR3 is made up of 14 amino acids. Between the trimmed V and J ends, which lost 2 bases and 5 bases, there was a span of 10 bases.

In its sample, this clonotype was seen a few times. The V gene is TRBV11-2, the J gene TRBJ2-3, with D perhaps assigned TRBD1 or TRBD2 (6 bases each). Germline V CDR1 and CDR2: SGHAT, FQNNGV. V was clipped by 5 bases and J by 2 bases, with 17 bases between them. The CDR3 runs to 16 residues. The CDR3 DNA reads TGTGCCAGCAGCCCCTCTACCGGGGGCGTCACAGATACGCAGTATTTT. This translates into CASSPSTGGVTDTQYF. The full variable domain, completed using reference TRBV11-2 and TRBJ2-3, is EAGVAQSPRYKIIEKRQSVAFWCNPISGHATLYWYQQILGQGPKLLIQFQNNGVVDDSQLPKDRFSAERLKGVDSTLKIQPAKLEDSAVYLCASSPSTGGVTDTQYFGPGTRLTVL.

This clonotype came up a few times. The V and J genes are TRBV4-3 and TRBJ2-5, with 7 bases identical to TRBD1. Trimming cost V 4 bases and J 5 bases; bases outside gene matches: 4. The germline gives CDR1 LGHNA, CDR2 YSLEER. The CDR3 is 13 amino acids. The CDR3 nucleotides are TGCGCCAGCAGCCGCGGACAGGAGGAGACCCAGTACTTC. Amino acids: CASSRGQEETQYF.

This clonotype was detected a few times. The J gene is TRBJ2-5, the V gene TRBV6-5, with a tentative D call TRBD2 (7 bases). The V and J ends lost 8 bases and 2 bases respectively, with 15 bases between them. Germline values: CDR1 MNHEY, CDR2 SVGAGI. The length of the CDR3 is 14 residues. The CDR3 region has the DNA TGTGCCAGCCGGGGCGGGGGCTTACAAGAGACCCAGTACTTC. Residues: CASRGGGLQETQYF.

The V and J genes are TRBV6-5 and TRBJ2-3; possibly TRBD1 for D (6 bases). Germline V gene lookup returns CDR1 MNHEY and CDR2 SVGAGI. This CDR3 is built from 14 residues. V lost 7 bases to trimming and J lost 0 bases, with 11 bases between them. DNA of the CDR3: TGTGCCAGCACCAGGACAGCTAGCACAGATACGCAGTATTTT. This translates into CASTRTASTDTQYF.

This clonotype was picked up a small number of times. The genes are TRBV6-5 and TRBJ2-5; the match to TRBD2 covers 12 bases. The V gene end was trimmed by 8 bases and the J gene end by 6 bases; junction bases not matched to a gene: 10. Germline V lookup: CDR1 MNHEY, CDR2 SVGAGI. This CDR3 has 15 residues. The CDR3 reads CASWPSGTSGQTQYF. The CDR3 region has the DNA TGTGCCAGCTGGCCCTCCGGGACTAGCGGGCAGACCCAGTACTTC.

V gene TRBV19 combines with J gene TRBJ1-6; a possible D gene is TRBD1 (6 bases). The ends were cut back, 9 bases at V and 7 bases at J, with 16 bases in the middle. CDR3 length equals 14 residues. The germline V gene encodes CDR1 LNHDA and CDR2 SQIVND (reference sequence). The CDR3 DNA reads as TGTGCCAGGCGGGACACATCCCAAAATTCACCCCTCCACTTT. Amino acid sequence: CARRDTSQNSPLHF. The variable domain in full, completed from reference TRBV19 and TRBJ1-6, reads DGGITQSPKYLFRKEGQNVTLSCEQNLNHDAMYWYRQDPGQGLRLIYYSQIVNDFQKGDIAEGYSVSREKKESFPLTVTSAQKNPTAFYLCARRDTSQNSPLHFGNGTRLTVT.

The V gene is TRBV27, the J gene TRBJ1-5; D is uncertain. V gave up 2 bases and J gave up 1 base, with 9 bases separating them. The CDR3 extends over 15 amino acids. The V gene's germline CDR1 is MNHEY and CDR2 SMNVEV (reference sequence). This chain's CDR3 is CASSLGTTSNQPQHF. The CDR3 DNA follows: TGTGCCAGCAGTTTAGGCACGACCAGCAATCAGCCCCAGCATTTT.